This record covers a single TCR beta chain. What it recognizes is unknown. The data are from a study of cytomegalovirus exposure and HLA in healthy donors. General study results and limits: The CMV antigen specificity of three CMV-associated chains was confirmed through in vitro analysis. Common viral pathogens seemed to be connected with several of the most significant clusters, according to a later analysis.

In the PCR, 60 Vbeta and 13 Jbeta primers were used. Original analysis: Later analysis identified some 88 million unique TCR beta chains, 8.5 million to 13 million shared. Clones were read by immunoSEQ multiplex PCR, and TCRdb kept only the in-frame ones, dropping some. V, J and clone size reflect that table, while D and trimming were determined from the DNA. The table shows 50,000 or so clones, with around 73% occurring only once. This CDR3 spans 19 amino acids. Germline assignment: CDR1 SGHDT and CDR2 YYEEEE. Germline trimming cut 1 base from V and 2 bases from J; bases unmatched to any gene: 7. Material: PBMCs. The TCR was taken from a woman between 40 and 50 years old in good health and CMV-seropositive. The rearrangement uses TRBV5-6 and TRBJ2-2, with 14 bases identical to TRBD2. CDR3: CASSLYVTSGGVNTGELFF. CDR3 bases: TGTGCCAGCAGCTTGTACGTGACTAGCGGGGGGGTAAACACCGGGGAGCTGTTTTTT.